These 25 T cell receptor beta chains were sequenced from one sample in a study of T cells in Graves' hyperthyroidism and ophthalmopathy. TCR beta CDR3 region amplification was performed from RNA transcripts. When the TCR CDR3 underwent first-round RT-PCR, the HTBI primer set was used. TCRdb analysed the multiplex PCR reads with MiXCR anew, one entry per CDR3 protein. This repertoire shows 500,000 to 700,000 distinct CDR3 sequences, 15% to 20% found once; its top ten account for about 18%. Source material: blood. Receptor source: a woman between 18 and 29 years old with Graves' hyperthyroidism.

This clonotype came up many times. This sequence joins TRBV20-1 and TRBJ2-1; possible D gene TRBD2, 6 bases. The CDR3 runs to 16 residues. The germline CDR1 and CDR2 sequences are DFQATT and SNEGSKA (reference sequence). V lost 2 bases and J lost 5, with 19 bases in between. The CDR3 nucleotides are TGCAGTGCTAGAAAACCGGGACTCCAAGGGGACAATGAGCAGTTCTTC. It yields the protein CSARKPGLQGDNEQFF.

The V gene is TRBV7-9, the J gene TRBJ1-2; D unclear. CDR3 length equals 13 residues. Trimming removed 2 bases at V and 3 bases at J, with 7 bases between. In germline, CDR1 is SEHNR, CDR2 FQNEAQ (reference sequence). The CDR3 nucleotides read TGTGCCAGCAGCTTACCGAGCTACTATGGCTACACCTTC. It translates to CASSLPSYYGYTF.

This clonotype appeared many times. The V gene is TRBV20-1, the J gene TRBJ2-3; TRBD1 is a possible D gene (5 bases). The CDR3 sequence is 16 residues long. CDR1 and CDR2 (germline): DFQATT, SNEGSKA (reference sequence). V lost 0 bases and J lost 5, with 18 bases in between. The CDR3 nucleotides are TGCAGTGCTAGAGATATGGGAAGGGGCCCGAGAGATACGCAGTATTTT. Amino acids: CSARDMGRGPRDTQYF.

This clonotype was counted a few times. The chain links TRBV20-1 to TRBJ2-1; possibly TRBD2 for D (6 bases). The CDR3 runs 10 residues. Germline-derived CDR1 and CDR2 are DFQATT and SNEGSKA (reference sequence). The V and J ends lost 6 bases and 8 bases respectively, with 8 bases between them. CDR3 sequence: CSAGRDEQFF. The CDR3 bases are TGCAGTGCCGGGAGAGATGAGCAGTTCTTC.

This clonotype was observed many times. The chain is built from TRBV5-6 and TRBJ2-7; D could derive from TRBD1 or TRBD2 (5 bases each). Trimming took 4 bases from V and 0 from J, leaving 14 bases between them. Germline assignment: CDR1 SGHDT and CDR2 YYEEEE. This CDR3 has 15 residues. Here the CDR3 reads CASSGGPGPSYEQYF. CDR3 DNA sequence: TGTGCCAGCAGCGGGGGACCGGGACCCTCCTACGAGCAGTACTTC.

At least ten counts were recorded for this clonotype. The chain combines TRBV5-5 with TRBJ1-1; D is uncertain. Germline V gives CDR1 SGHKS, CDR2 YYEKEE (reference sequence). Trimming removed 3 bases from V and 0 bases from J, with 12 bases in between. This CDR3 is built from 15 residues. The CDR3 loop is CASSSRLSVNTEAFF. The CDR3 DNA is TGTGCCAGCAGCTCCCGGTTATCCGTGAACACTGAAGCTTTCTTT.

In its sample, this clonotype was seen a few times. The chain couples TRBV2 to TRBJ1-1; no clear D. V shed 5 bases and J shed 1 base, with 11 bases lying between them. Per the germline V gene, CDR1 is SNHLY and CDR2 is FYNNEI. This CDR3 has 14 amino acids. CDR3 bases: TGTGCCAGCAGTTACGGACGGGCGAACACTGAAGCTTTCTTT. Translation gives CASSYGRANTEAFF.

The V and J genes are TRBV29-1 and TRBJ2-2, with 11 positions matching TRBD2. CDR1 SQVTM and CDR2 ANQGSEA come from the germline V gene. Trimming cost V 7 bases and J 6 bases; bases outside gene matches: 4. The CDR3 contains 13 residues. The CDR3 DNA sequence: TGCAGCGGAACTAGCGGGAGCCCCGGGGAGCTGTTTTTT. Translated: CSGTSGSPGELFF.

This clonotype was seen a handful of times. The chain has TRBV29-1 and TRBJ2-2, with D maybe TRBD1 (6 bases). Trimming removed 8 bases from V and 0 bases from J, with 10 bases in between. CDR1 is SQVTM and CDR2 is ANQGSEA in the germline V gene. CDR3 length: 13 amino acids. The CDR3 loop is CSSRTANTGELFF. The CDR3 DNA sequence: TGCAGCTCTAGGACAGCGAACACCGGGGAGCTGTTTTTT.

This rearrangement joins TRBV20-1 to TRBJ1-5, with 9 bases matching TRBD1. The germline V gene has CDR1 DFQATT and CDR2 SNEGSKA (reference sequence). J was trimmed by 5 bases and V by 4 bases; bases with no gene match: 9. The CDR3 loop spans 15 amino acids. CDR3 DNA sequence: TGCAGTGCTACTTTTCTACAGGGGGCGGATCAGCCCCAGCATTTT. It codes for CSATFLQGADQPQHF.

The chain links TRBV3-1 to TRBJ2-3, with D perhaps matching TRBD1 (5 bases). Trimming took 5 bases from V and 2 from J, leaving 11 bases between them. CDR3 length: 14 residues. The V gene's germline CDR1 is LGHDT and CDR2 YNNKEL (reference sequence). The CDR3 DNA reads TGTGCCAGCAGCTTCGGACAACCCACAGATACGCAGTATTTT. It yields the protein CASSFGQPTDTQYF.

The rearrangement links TRBV10-3 to TRBJ2-1; 14 bases agree with TRBD2. V dropped 0 bases and J dropped 0; count of bases not matched to a gene: 4. This CDR3 region has 19 residues. CDR1 ENHRY and CDR2 SYGVKD come from the germline V gene. DNA for the CDR3: TGTGCCATCAGTGAGTCCGGGACTAGCGGGAGACTCTCCTACAATGAGCAGTTCTTC. Its translation is CAISESGTSGRLSYNEQFF.

This clonotype came up many times. The chain couples TRBV7-8 to TRBJ2-2; a possible D gene is TRBD2 (6 bases). V was clipped by 3 bases and J by 3 bases, with 11 bases between them. The germline V gene encodes CDR1 SGHVS and CDR2 FQNEAQ. The CDR3 length is 15 residues. The CDR3 reads CASSFRRGDTGELFF. The CDR3 coding sequence is TGTGCCAGCAGCTTCCGCCGCGGGGACACCGGGGAGCTGTTTTTT.

The chain is built from TRBV5-6 and TRBJ2-5; D ambiguous. V gave up 0 bases and J gave up 3 bases, with 6 bases separating them. Germline values: CDR1 SGHDT, CDR2 YYEEEE. This CDR3 spans 13 amino acids. The DNA for the CDR3 is TGTGCCAGCAGCTTGGGGGTAAAAGAGACCCAGTACTTC. Protein product: CASSLGVKETQYF.

The chain combines TRBV29-1 with TRBJ1-1, with TRBD1 identical over 7 bases. The ends lost 7 bases at V and 0 bases at J; junction bases unmatched: 2. This CDR3 has 12 residues. The germline V gene has CDR1 SQVTM and CDR2 ANQGSEA. CDR3 residues: CSAGQVNTEAFF. As DNA, the CDR3 is TGCAGCGCCGGACAGGTGAACACTGAAGCTTTCTTT.

The chain links TRBV12-3 or TRBV12-4 to TRBJ2-6; D call uncertain. V shed 8 bases and J shed 0 bases, with 17 bases lying between them. The CDR3 contains 17 residues. In DNA form, the CDR3 reads TGTGCCAGCGGGAAGACACCTGGCATCTCTGGGGCCAACGTCCTGACTTTC. This codes for CASGKTPGISGANVLTF.

This clonotype was recorded many times. This sequence joins TRBV7-2 and TRBJ1-4, with no clear D. CDR1 is SGHTA, CDR2 FQGNSA, per germline. The CDR3 has 15 amino acids. Trimming stripped 5 bases from V and 8 bases from J, with 18 bases between. The CDR3 spells CASSQSRALNEKLFF. CDR3 nucleotide sequence: TGTGCCAGCAGCCAATCCCGGGCCCTAAACGAAAAACTGTTTTTT.

In this sample, this clonotype turned up a few times. CDR3 DNA sequence: TGTGCCTGGAGGGGGACAGGTAACACCGGGGAGCTGTTTTTT. Amino acids: CAWRGTGNTGELFF. This rearrangement joins TRBV30 to TRBJ2-2; 8 nucleotides align to TRBD1. V gave up 3 bases and J gave up 2 bases; unmatched junction bases: 2. CDR1 and CDR2 (germline): GTSNPN, SVGIG (reference sequence). This CDR3 has 14 amino acids.

The V and J genes are TRBV10-2 and TRBJ2-3, with D maybe TRBD2 (5 bases). Germline CDR1 reads WSHSY; CDR2 reads SAAADI. V shed 5 bases and J shed 4 bases, with 7 bases lying between them. The CDR3 covers 12 residues. The CDR3, as DNA: TGCGCCAGCAGTCGAGCGGCAGATACGCAGTATTTT. It codes for CASSRAADTQYF.

This clonotype was observed at least ten times. The genes are TRBV6-1 and TRBJ1-1; 12 nucleotides agree with TRBD1. The ends lost 8 bases at V and 9 bases at J; junction bases unmatched: 7. The CDR3 consists of 13 residues. CDR1 MNHNS and CDR2 SASEGT come from the germline V gene. DNA of the CDR3: TGTGCCAGCGGGACAGGGGGCGTGGGGAAAGCTTTCTTT. Its protein product is CASGTGGVGKAFF.

This clonotype has at least ten counts. This chain joins TRBV6-4 and TRBJ2-1; 7 bases fit TRBD2. V was clipped by 0 bases and J by 9 bases; unmatched bases: 8. The CDR3 sequence is 15 residues long. Germline-derived CDR1 and CDR2 are MRHNA and SNTAGT. CDR3 loop: CASSDSNSGGSEQFF. In DNA, the CDR3 is TGTGCCAGCAGTGACTCTAACTCGGGCGGGAGTGAGCAGTTCTTC.

The V and J genes are TRBV4-3 and TRBJ2-7, with TRBD2 matching 13 bases. The CDR3 runs to 16 residues. Looked up from germline, CDR1 is LGHNA and CDR2 is YSLEER. V lost 0 bases, J lost 4 bases, and 3 bases stayed unmatched. CDR3 nucleotide sequence: TGCGCCAGCAGCCAAGAGGGGACTAGCGGGGCTTACGAGCAGTACTTC. Its translation: CASSQEGTSGAYEQYF.

This clonotype was counted at least ten times. V is TRBV27 and J is TRBJ2-7; the match to TRBD2 covers 10 bases. Germline V gene data show CDR1 as MNHEY and CDR2 as SMNVEV (reference sequence). This CDR3 spans 16 amino acids. V was pared by 5 bases and J by 1 base, with 8 bases of the junction left unmatched. The CDR3 loop reads CASSQQGLADSYEQYF. The CDR3 nucleotides read TGTGCCAGCAGTCAACAAGGACTAGCGGATTCCTACGAGCAGTACTTC.

This clonotype was observed many times. The chain joins TRBV6-1 to TRBJ2-7, with 12 nucleotides matching TRBD2. This CDR3 region has 16 residues. Germline V gene sequence: CDR1 MNHNS, CDR2 SASEGT. Trimming removed 5 bases from V and 6 bases from J; junction bases left unmatched: 11. CDR3 sequence (DNA): TGTGCCAGCAGTCGCCTGACTAGCGGGAGATCTGTCGAGCAGTACTTC. Amino acids: CASSRLTSGRSVEQYF.

This clonotype turned up a few times. The gene calls are TRBV12-5 and TRBJ1-5; D is uncertain. Germline V CDR1 and CDR2: LGHNT, FRNRAP. V was clipped by 0 bases and J by 1 base, with 16 bases between them. The CDR3 extends over 18 amino acids. The CDR3 here is CASGLVNPQTGSNQPQHF. The CDR3 nucleotides read TGTGCTAGTGGTTTGGTAAACCCCCAGACTGGGAGCAATCAGCCCCAGCATTTT.